The 27 T cell receptor beta chains below all came from one sample that was sequenced in a study of PD-L1 blockade in urothelial cancer. Sequencing was performed with immunoSEQ multiplex PCR; in TCRdb, only in-frame clones are kept and a portion is missing. The repertoire includes 60,000 to 70,000 clones, around 81% of them detected once, and 3.2% sits in the top ten. As to time point: pretreatment peripheral blood. The input for sequencing was PBMCs, taken around atezolizumab (anti-PD-L1) treatment. The source of these receptors is a man between 65 and 85 years old with urothelial cancer.

The genes are TRBV7-9 and TRBJ2-1, with D perhaps TRBD1 (5 bases). The CDR3 extends over 13 amino acids. The V end was cut by 7 bases, the J end by 5 bases, with 12 bases between. From germline, CDR1 is SEHNR and CDR2 FQNEAQ (reference sequence). The CDR3 sequence is CASNKQVHNEQFF. CDR3 in DNA: TGTGCCAGCAACAAACAGGTCCACAATGAGCAGTTCTTC.

V and J are TRBV6-6 and TRBJ1-4, with 9 bases matching TRBD1. The CDR3 loop spans 14 amino acids. The V and J ends lost 6 bases and 4 bases, in that order; junction bases with no gene match: 3. Germline loops: CDR1 MNHNY, CDR2 SVGAGI (reference sequence). In nucleotides, the CDR3 is TGTGCCAGCAGCCCGGGACAGGGTAATGAAAAACTGTTTTTT. Translated: CASSPGQGNEKLFF.

In this sample, this clone turned up many times. V is TRBV9 and J is TRBJ2-1; D might be TRBD1 (8 bases). Trimming left V 3 bases short and J 8 bases short, with 18 bases between. There are 15 residues in the CDR3. Germline lookup yields CDR1 SGDLS and CDR2 YYNGEE. CDR3 in DNA: TGTGCCAGCAGCGCAGGACAGGGAGGGATCCATGAGCAGTTCTTC. This gives the protein CASSAGQGGIHEQFF.

As to this clone: At one end, the junction sequence differs from germline, possibly due to a read error. The chain recombines TRBV30 with TRBJ2-5, with 9 bases that match TRBD1. The CDR3 length is 12 residues. Germline V lookup: CDR1 GTSNPN, CDR2 SVGIG (reference sequence). As DNA, the CDR3 is TGTGCCTGGAGTGGGATTAGGGACAGGGTGAACTTC. It is translated as CAWSGIRDRVNF.

The V gene is TRBV2, the J gene TRBJ2-6; D might be TRBD1 (6 bases). V gave up 6 bases and J gave up 0 bases, with 9 bases separating them. The CDR3 extends over 15 amino acids. CDR1 and CDR2 from the germline V gene are SNHLY and FYNNEI. The CDR3 reads CASSGQSSGANVLTF. CDR3 nucleotide sequence: TGTGCCAGCAGCGGACAGAGCTCTGGGGCCAACGTCCTGACTTTC.

This clone occurred once. The chain joins TRBV19 to TRBJ2-1, with 9 bases fitting TRBD2. Germline trimming cut 5 bases from V and 3 bases from J; bases unmatched to any gene: 5. The CDR3 sequence is 15 residues long. Germline CDR1 LNHDA, CDR2 SQIVND (reference sequence). This chain's CDR3 is CASSQSGGIYNEQFF. The CDR3 coding sequence is TGTGCCAGTAGTCAAAGCGGGGGGATCTACAATGAGCAGTTCTTC.

This chain connects TRBV19 to TRBJ2-2, with TRBD2 matching over 13 bases. The CDR3 runs to 16 residues. V dropped 9 bases and J dropped 5; count of bases not matched to a gene: 9. Germline CDR1 and CDR2: LNHDA and SQIVND (reference sequence). The CDR3 loop reads CASRTSGSRGTGELFF. The CDR3 DNA is TGTGCCAGCAGGACTAGCGGGAGTAGGGGGACCGGGGAGCTGTTTTTT.

The gene calls are TRBV5-1 and TRBJ2-3, with D possibly being TRBD2 (5 bases). The CDR3 is made up of 14 amino acids. In germline, CDR1 is SGHRS, CDR2 YFSETQ. V lost 5 bases to trimming and J lost 0 bases, with 10 bases between them. DNA for the CDR3: TGCGCCAGCAGTGGACTGGCTAGCACAGATACGCAGTATTTT. This translates into CASSGLASTDTQYF.

The table lists this clone with a few counts. The rearrangement links TRBV19 to TRBJ2-7, with a weak D call TRBD2 (6 bases). Germline V gene lookup returns CDR1 LNHDA and CDR2 SQIVND (reference sequence). V was pared by 4 bases and J by 0 bases, with 16 bases between. The CDR3 is made up of 16 amino acids. CDR3 nucleotides: TGTGCCAGTAGTAGAATGATAGCGGTGCCCTCCTACGAGCAGTACTTC. Amino acids: CASSRMIAVPSYEQYF.

The J gene is TRBJ2-7, the V gene TRBV5-1; a weak D match, TRBD2 (5 bases). This CDR3 contains 15 residues. Trimming shortened V by 0 bases and J by 2 bases, and 12 bases separated the two germline ends. Germline lookup yields CDR1 SGHRS and CDR2 YFSETQ. DNA for the CDR3: TGCGCCAGCAGCTTGGGTCCACCACTAGCCTACGAGCAGTACTTC. Amino acids: CASSLGPPLAYEQYF.

V is TRBV6-5 and J is TRBJ2-3, with 8 bases matching TRBD2. V shed 4 bases, J shed 10 bases, and the junction held 13 bases outside the gene matches. The CDR3 has 15 amino acids. CDR1 is MNHEY, CDR2 SVGAGI, per germline. Here the CDR3 reads CASSFPPGREGSQYF. The CDR3 coding sequence is TGTGCCAGCAGTTTCCCACCGGGACGGGAGGGGTCGCAGTATTTT.

The rearrangement uses TRBV5-6 and TRBJ2-3; tentatively, D is TRBD2 (5 bases). The V and J ends lost 10 bases and 6 bases respectively, with 12 bases between them. The CDR3 sequence is 11 residues long. CDR1 and CDR2 (germline): SGHDT, YYEEEE. The CDR3 DNA sequence: TGTGCCGGTCGGGGAGCTGATACGCAGTATTTT. It yields the protein CAGRGADTQYF.

The CDR3 DNA is TGTGCCAGCAGCCCCAACCCCCCTTCTACAGGGGTCACCGGGGAGCTGTTTTTT. Translated, it gives CASSPNPPSTGVTGELFF. The V call is TRBV9, the J call TRBJ2-2, with 7 positions matching TRBD1. V was clipped by 4 bases and J by 4 bases; unmatched bases: 16. Germline V gene sequence: CDR1 SGDLS, CDR2 YYNGEE. This CDR3 is 18 amino acids long.

The chain recombines TRBV15 with TRBJ2-4, with 12 nucleotides matching TRBD2. The CDR3 spans 21 residues. Germline trimming cut 4 bases from V and 3 bases from J; bases unmatched to any gene: 19. The germline gives CDR1 LNHNV, CDR2 YYDKDF (reference sequence). The CDR3: CATSTDSRLAGVPFVKNIQYF. CDR3 in DNA: TGTGCCACCAGCACCGACTCCCGACTAGCGGGAGTGCCGTTTGTCAAAAACATTCAGTACTTC.

V is TRBV6-5 and J is TRBJ1-1; 9 bases are a match to TRBD1. Germline lookup yields CDR1 MNHEY and CDR2 SVGAGI. J lost 1 base, V lost 7 bases, and 4 bases had no gene match. The CDR3 consists of 14 residues. The CDR3: CASTMDRGNTEAFF. CDR3 nucleotide sequence: TGTGCCAGCACTATGGACAGGGGGAACACTGAAGCTTTCTTT.

The chain carries TRBV6-1 and TRBJ1-4, with a tentative D call TRBD1 (6 bases). Trimming took 8 bases from V and 8 from J, leaving 15 bases between them. The germline V gene has CDR1 MNHNS and CDR2 SASEGT. The CDR3 spans 13 residues. CDR3 in DNA: TGTGCCAGCTGGGGCAGGGGAGTGGAAAAACTGTTTTTT. Its protein is CASWGRGVEKLFF.

This chain joins TRBV6-6 and TRBJ2-1; 8 bases agree with TRBD2. The CDR3 has 16 amino acids. Germline-derived CDR1 and CDR2 are MNHNY and SVGAGI (reference sequence). After removal of 2 bases from V and 1 base from J, the junction contained 4 bases not matched to a gene. The CDR3 DNA follows: TGTGCCAGCAGTTACCCAGCGGGAGAATCCTACAATGAGCAGTTCTTC. The encoded protein is CASSYPAGESYNEQFF.

This clone was found a few times. The rearrangement uses TRBV30 and TRBJ2-2, with TRBD1 identical over 7 bases. V dropped 4 bases and J dropped 1; count of bases not matched to a gene: 3. In germline, CDR1 is GTSNPN, CDR2 SVGIG (reference sequence). This CDR3 is built from 14 residues. CDR3 amino acids: CAWTRTGNTGELFF. In DNA, the CDR3 is TGTGCCTGGACCCGGACAGGGAACACCGGGGAGCTGTTTTTT.

The chain has TRBV10-2 and TRBJ2-3; 8 nucleotides agree with TRBD2. V was pared by 3 bases and J by 0 bases, with 5 bases of the junction left unmatched. The CDR3 totals 16 residues. Germline V gene sequence: CDR1 WSHSY, CDR2 SAAADI. CDR3: CASSDIAGSSTDTQYF. DNA of the CDR3: TGCGCCAGCAGTGATATAGCGGGATCTAGCACAGATACGCAGTATTTT.

The chain carries TRBV19 and TRBJ1-5, with D maybe TRBD1 (6 bases). Trimming cost V 4 bases and J 3 bases, with 10 bases left between them. There are 14 residues in the CDR3. Germline V gene data show CDR1 as LNHDA and CDR2 as SQIVND (reference sequence). The CDR3 reads CASSTHRDNQPQHF. In DNA form, the CDR3 reads TGTGCCAGTAGTACCCACAGGGACAATCAGCCCCAGCATTTT.

The table lists this clone with a count of one. The DNA for the CDR3 is TGTGCCAGCACCCCGGGTCCTATTACGATCCCCTACGAGCAGTACTTC. Protein sequence: CASTPGPITIPYEQYF. V gene TRBV14 combines with J gene TRBJ2-7; D is uncertain. This CDR3 is 16 amino acids long. The V gene's germline CDR1 is SGHDN and CDR2 FVKESK. V was pared by 7 bases and J by 2 bases, with 21 bases between.

The gene calls are TRBV12-5 and TRBJ2-1; TRBD2 matches at 16 bases. V trimming: 5 bases; J trimming: 10 bases; junction bases outside the gene matches: 2. This CDR3 is 14 amino acids long. Germline loops: CDR1 LGHNT, CDR2 FRNRAP. CDR3 in DNA: TGTGCTAGTGGTACGGGACTAGCGGGAGGGGAGCAGTTCTTC. Protein product: CASGTGLAGGEQFF.

This chain connects TRBV5-4 to TRBJ2-1; 10 bases agree with TRBD2. J was trimmed by 6 bases and V by 4 bases; bases with no gene match: 10. The CDR3 consists of 16 residues. Germline CDR1 and CDR2: SGHNT and YYREEE (reference sequence). The CDR3 DNA sequence: TGTGCCAGCAGCACCTCGAGCGGGAGGGCAGCCAATGAGCAGTTCTTC. Translating it yields CASSTSSGRAANEQFF. The full variable domain, completed using reference TRBV5-4 and TRBJ2-1, is ETGVTQSPTHLIKTRGQQVTLRCSSQSGHNTVSWYQQALGQGPQFIFQYYREEENGRGNFPPRFSGLQFPNYSSELNVNALELDDSALYLCASSTSSGRAANEQFFGPGTRLTVL.

The V gene is TRBV11-3, the J gene TRBJ1-1, with D uncertain. The CDR3 extends over 13 amino acids. CDR1 and CDR2 (germline): SGHNT, YENEEA. V lost 5 bases and J 1 base, leaving 8 bases between the germline ends. The CDR3 sequence is CASSLNQNTEAFF. The CDR3 nucleotides read TGTGCCAGCAGCCTAAACCAGAACACTGAAGCTTTCTTT.

This rearrangement joins TRBV29-1 to TRBJ1-2, with D possibly TRBD1 on 5 matching bases. The CDR3 is made up of 14 amino acids. CDR1 SQVTM and CDR2 ANQGSEA come from the germline V gene. V lost 2 bases, J lost 7 bases, and 17 bases lay in between. As DNA, the CDR3 is TGCAGCGTTGAAAGATCTGGGACCGGGGGTGGCTACACCTTC. Its protein is CSVERSGTGGGYTF.

The rearrangement links TRBV10-1 to TRBJ2-1; TRBD2 agrees at 13 bases. CDR3 size: 13 residues. V lost 4 bases and J lost 11; bases outside the gene matches: 2. Germline V gene data show CDR1 as WNHNN and CDR2 as SYGVQD (reference sequence). The CDR3 region is CASSAGTSGKQFF. CDR3 DNA: TGCGCCAGCAGTGCCGGGACTAGCGGGAAGCAGTTCTTC.

The chain is built from TRBV5-8 and TRBJ2-5; possible D gene TRBD2, 7 bases. The CDR3 covers 15 residues. V dropped 2 bases and J dropped 9 bases, with 20 bases sitting between them. Germline loops: CDR1 SGHTS, CDR2 YDEGEE. CDR3 region: CASSLGGGALHPQYF. CDR3 DNA: TGTGCCAGCAGCTTAGGGGGGGGAGCCTTGCATCCCCAGTACTTC.